This T cell receptor (beta chain) originates from a study of T cell clones after liver transplantation. For the study at large: In this trial, immunosuppression withdrawal was attempted within 2 years of liver transplant. Study-wide results and limits: In a couple of subjects, few donor cells limited the measurable donor-reactive repertoire. Post-transplant time points were not standardized, so conclusions are preliminary. Graft donor-reactive T cells possibly entered the graft instead of undergoing deletion.

Regarding this clone: Antigen unknown.

The data were produced by immunoSEQ multiplex PCR, yet TCRdb's version contains in-frame clones alone and is incomplete. The data contain 98,000 or so clones, around 83% of them singletons. J lost 7 bases, V lost 1 base, and 7 bases had no gene match. This CDR3 contains 15 residues. Germline CDR1 SGHTA, CDR2 FQGNSA. This TCR came from a human donor who received a liver transplant. The specimen comprised CD4+ T cells from blood, sampled before liver transplant. The chain has TRBV7-2 and TRBJ2-7; TRBD2 agrees at 10 bases. CDR3 bases: TGTGCCAGCAGCTTAGGGTCTAGCGGGAGTTTAGAGCAGTACTTC. Residues: CASSLGSSGSLEQYF.